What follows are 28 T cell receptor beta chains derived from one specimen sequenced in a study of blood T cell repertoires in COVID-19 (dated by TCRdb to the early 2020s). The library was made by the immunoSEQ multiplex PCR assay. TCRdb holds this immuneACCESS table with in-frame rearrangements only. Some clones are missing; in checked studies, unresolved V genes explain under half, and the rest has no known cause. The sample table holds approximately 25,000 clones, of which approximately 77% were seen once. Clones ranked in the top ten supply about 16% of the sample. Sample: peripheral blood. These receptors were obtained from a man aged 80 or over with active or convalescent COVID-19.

The CDR3: CATSSQGTGELFF. The DNA of the CDR3 is TGTGCCACCAGCTCCCAGGGGACCGGGGAGCTGTTTTTT. The chain recombines TRBV15 with TRBJ2-2, with D possibly TRBD1 on 6 matching bases. The V end was cut by 5 bases, the J end by 5 bases, with 9 bases between. CDR3 length equals 13 residues. CDR1 and CDR2 (germline): LNHNV, YYDKDF (reference sequence).

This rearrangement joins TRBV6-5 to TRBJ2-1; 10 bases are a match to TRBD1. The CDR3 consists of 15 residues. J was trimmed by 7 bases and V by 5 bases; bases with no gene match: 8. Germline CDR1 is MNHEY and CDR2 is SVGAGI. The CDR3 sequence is CASSNDRGQWNEQFF. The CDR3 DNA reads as TGTGCCAGCAGTAACGACAGGGGGCAGTGGAATGAGCAGTTCTTC.

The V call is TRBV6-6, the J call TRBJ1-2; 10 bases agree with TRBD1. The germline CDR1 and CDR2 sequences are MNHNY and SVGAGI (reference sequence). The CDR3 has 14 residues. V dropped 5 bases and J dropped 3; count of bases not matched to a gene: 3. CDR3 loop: CASSGTGDHYGYTF. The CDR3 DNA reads TGTGCCAGCAGTGGGACAGGGGATCACTATGGCTACACCTTC.

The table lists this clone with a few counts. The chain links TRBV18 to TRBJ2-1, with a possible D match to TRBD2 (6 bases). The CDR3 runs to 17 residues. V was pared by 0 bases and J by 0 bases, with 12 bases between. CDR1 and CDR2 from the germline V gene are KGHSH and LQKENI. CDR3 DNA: TGTGCCAGCTCACCACCGGGGGGTTCGAGCTCCTACAATGAGCAGTTCTTC. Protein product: CASSPPGGSSSYNEQFF. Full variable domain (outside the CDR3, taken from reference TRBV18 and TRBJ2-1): NAGVMQNPRHLVRRRGQEARLRCSPMKGHSHVYWYRQLPEEGLKFMVYLQKENIIDESGMPKERFSAEFPKEGPSILRIQQVVRGDSAAYFCASSPPGGSSSYNEQFFGPGTRLTVL.

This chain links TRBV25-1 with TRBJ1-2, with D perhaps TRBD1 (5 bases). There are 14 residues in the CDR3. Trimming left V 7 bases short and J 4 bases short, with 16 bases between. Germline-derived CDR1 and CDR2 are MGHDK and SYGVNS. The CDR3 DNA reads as TGTGCCAGCACCCCGTGGGGCGTGGGCTATGGCTACACCTTC. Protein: CASTPWGVGYGYTF.

Here the CDR3 DNA reads TGTGCCAGTAGTAGGACAGGGGGGGAATCCTACGAGCAGTACTTC. It encodes CASSRTGGESYEQYF. The chain is built from TRBV19 and TRBJ2-7, with 10 positions matching TRBD1. The CDR3 sequence is 15 residues long. V shed 4 bases, J shed 1 base, and the junction held 4 bases outside the gene matches. CDR1 is LNHDA and CDR2 is SQIVND in the germline V gene (reference sequence).

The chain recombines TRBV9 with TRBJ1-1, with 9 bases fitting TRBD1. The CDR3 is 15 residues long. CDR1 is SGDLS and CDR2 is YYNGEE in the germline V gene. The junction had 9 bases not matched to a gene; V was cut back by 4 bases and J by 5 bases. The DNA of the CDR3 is TGTGCCAGCAGCAACCGACAGGGGGAGAGGACTGAAGCTTTCTTT. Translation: CASSNRQGERTEAFF.

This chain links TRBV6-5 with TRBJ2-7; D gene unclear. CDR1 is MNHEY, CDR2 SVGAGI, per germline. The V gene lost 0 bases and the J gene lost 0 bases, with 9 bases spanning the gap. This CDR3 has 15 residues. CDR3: CASSYSNLGSYEQYF. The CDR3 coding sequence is TGTGCCAGCAGTTACTCGAATCTAGGCTCCTACGAGCAGTACTTC.

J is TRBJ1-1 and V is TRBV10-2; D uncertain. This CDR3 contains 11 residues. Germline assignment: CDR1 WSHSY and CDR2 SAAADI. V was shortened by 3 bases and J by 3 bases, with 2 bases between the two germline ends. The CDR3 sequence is CASSDYTEAFF. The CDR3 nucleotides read TGCGCCAGCAGTGACTACACTGAAGCTTTCTTT.

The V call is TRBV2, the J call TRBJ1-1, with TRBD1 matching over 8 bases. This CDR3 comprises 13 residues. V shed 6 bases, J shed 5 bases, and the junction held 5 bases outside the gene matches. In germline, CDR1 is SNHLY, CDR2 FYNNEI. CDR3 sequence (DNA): TGTGCCAGCAGCGGACAGGGAGTGACTGAAGCTTTCTTT. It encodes CASSGQGVTEAFF.

CDR3 DNA sequence: TGTGCCAGCAGCCAGGGGACAGTAACCTACGAGCAGTACTTC. Translation: CASSQGTVTYEQYF. This chain uses TRBV5-4 with TRBJ2-7, with 7 bases identical to TRBD1. J lost 2 bases, V lost 4 bases, and 6 bases had no gene match. Germline loops: CDR1 SGHNT, CDR2 YYREEE (reference sequence). The CDR3 sequence is 14 residues long.

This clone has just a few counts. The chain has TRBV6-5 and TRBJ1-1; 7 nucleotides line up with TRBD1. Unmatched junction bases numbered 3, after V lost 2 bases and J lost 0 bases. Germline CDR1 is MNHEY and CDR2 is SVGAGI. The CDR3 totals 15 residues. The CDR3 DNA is TGTGCCAGCAGTTACGAGGGGGCTATGAACACTGAAGCTTTCTTT. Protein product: CASSYEGAMNTEAFF.

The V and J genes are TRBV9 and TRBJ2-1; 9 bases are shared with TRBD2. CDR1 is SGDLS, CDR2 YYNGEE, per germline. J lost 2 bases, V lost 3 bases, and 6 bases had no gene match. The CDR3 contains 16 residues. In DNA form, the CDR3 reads TGTGCCAGCAGCGCAGAAGCGGGGGGACCCTACAATGAGCAGTTCTTC. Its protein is CASSAEAGGPYNEQFF. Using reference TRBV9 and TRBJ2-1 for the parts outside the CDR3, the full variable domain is DSGVTQTPKHLITATGQRVTLRCSPRSGDLSVYWYQQSLDQGLQFLIQYYNGEERAKGNILERFSAQQFPDLHSELNLSSLELGDSALYFCASSAEAGGPYNEQFFGPGTRLTVL.

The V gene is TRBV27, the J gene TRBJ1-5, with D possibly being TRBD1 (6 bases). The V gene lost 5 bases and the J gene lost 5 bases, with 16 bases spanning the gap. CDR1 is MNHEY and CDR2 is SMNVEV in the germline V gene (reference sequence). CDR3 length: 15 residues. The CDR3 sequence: CASSLVGRGYQPQHF. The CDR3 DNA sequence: TGTGCCAGCAGTCTAGTGGGCAGGGGATATCAGCCCCAGCATTTT.

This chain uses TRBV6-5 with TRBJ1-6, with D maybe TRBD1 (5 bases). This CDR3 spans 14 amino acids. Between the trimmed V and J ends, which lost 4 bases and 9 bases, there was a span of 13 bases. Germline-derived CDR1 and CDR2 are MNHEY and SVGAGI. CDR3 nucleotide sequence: TGTGCCAGCAGTTTCAACATGGGACTTTCACCCCTCCACTTT. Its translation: CASSFNMGLSPLHF.

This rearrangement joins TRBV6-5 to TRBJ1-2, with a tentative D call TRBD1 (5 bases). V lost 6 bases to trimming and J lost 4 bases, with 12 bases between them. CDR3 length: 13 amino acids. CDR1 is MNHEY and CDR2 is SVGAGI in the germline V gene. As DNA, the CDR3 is TGTGCCAGCAGCTTACGGGGGTTCTATGGCTACACCTTC. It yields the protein CASSLRGFYGYTF.

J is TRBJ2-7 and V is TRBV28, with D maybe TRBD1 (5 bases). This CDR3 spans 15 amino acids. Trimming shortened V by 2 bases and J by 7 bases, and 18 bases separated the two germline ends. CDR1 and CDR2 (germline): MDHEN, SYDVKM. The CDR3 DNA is TGTGCCAGCAGTTTACCAGGACAACACGTGGGGGAGCAGTACTTC. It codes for CASSLPGQHVGEQYF.

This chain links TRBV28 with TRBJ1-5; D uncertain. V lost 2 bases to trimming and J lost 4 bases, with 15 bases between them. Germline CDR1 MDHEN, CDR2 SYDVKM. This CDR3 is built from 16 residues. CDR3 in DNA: TGTGCCAGCAGTTTAGTTTTTAGGCGGGGTAATCAGCCCCAGCATTTT. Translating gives CASSLVFRRGNQPQHF.

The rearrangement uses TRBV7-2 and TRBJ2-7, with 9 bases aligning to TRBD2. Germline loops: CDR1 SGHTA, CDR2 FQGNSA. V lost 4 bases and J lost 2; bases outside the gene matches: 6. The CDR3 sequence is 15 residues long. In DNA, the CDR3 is TGTGCCAGCAGCTATGTAGCGGGGGAAACCTACGAGCAGTACTTC. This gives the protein CASSYVAGETYEQYF.

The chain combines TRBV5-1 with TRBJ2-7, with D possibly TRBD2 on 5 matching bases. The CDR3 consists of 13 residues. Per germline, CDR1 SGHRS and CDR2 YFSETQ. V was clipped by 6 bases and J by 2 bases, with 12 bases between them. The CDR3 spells CASTEGSAYEQYF. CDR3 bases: TGCGCCAGCACAGAGGGCAGTGCCTACGAGCAGTACTTC.

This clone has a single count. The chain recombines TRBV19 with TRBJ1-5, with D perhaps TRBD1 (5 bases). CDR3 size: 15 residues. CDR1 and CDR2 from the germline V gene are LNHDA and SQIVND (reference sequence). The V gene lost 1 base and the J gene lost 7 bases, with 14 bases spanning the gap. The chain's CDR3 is CASSIAGGVGQPQHF. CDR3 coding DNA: TGTGCCAGTAGTATAGCCGGGGGGGTCGGCCAGCCCCAGCATTTT.

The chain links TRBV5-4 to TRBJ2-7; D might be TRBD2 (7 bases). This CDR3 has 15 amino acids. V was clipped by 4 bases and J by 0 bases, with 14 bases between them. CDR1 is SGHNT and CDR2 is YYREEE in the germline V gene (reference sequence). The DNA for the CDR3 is TGTGCCAGCAGCCTAGGGGGGGCAATCTCCTACGAGCAGTACTTC. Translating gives CASSLGGAISYEQYF.

CDR3 DNA sequence: TGCGCCAGCAGCCAACGAGAAACTAGCGGGGGGCAGTTCTTC. This sequence encodes CASSQRETSGGQFF. This sequence joins TRBV4-1 and TRBJ2-1; 11 bases map to TRBD2. Per germline, CDR1 MGHRA and CDR2 YSYEKL. The CDR3 has 14 amino acids. V lost 2 bases, J lost 12 bases, and 6 bases stayed unmatched.

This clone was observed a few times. CDR3 in DNA: TGCAGCGCTTTGACGGCAGGGGATGGTTATGGCTACACCTTC. This encodes CSALTAGDGYGYTF. The rearrangement uses TRBV29-1 and TRBJ1-2, with a tentative D call TRBD1 (6 bases). V was cut by 7 bases and J by 5 bases, with 20 bases left in between. This CDR3 is 14 amino acids long. CDR1 is SQVTM and CDR2 is ANQGSEA in the germline V gene.

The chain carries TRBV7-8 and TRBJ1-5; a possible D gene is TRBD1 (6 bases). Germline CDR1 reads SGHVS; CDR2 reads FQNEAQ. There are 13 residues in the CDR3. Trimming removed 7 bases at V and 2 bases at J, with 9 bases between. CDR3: CASKNRGNQPQHF. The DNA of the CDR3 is TGTGCCAGCAAAAACAGGGGCAATCAGCCCCAGCATTTT. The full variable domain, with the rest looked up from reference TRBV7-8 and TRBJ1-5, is GAGVSQSPRYKVAKRGQDVALRCDPISGHVSLFWYQQALGQGPEFLTYFQNEAQLDKSGLPSDRFFAERPEGSVSTLKIQRTQQEDSAVYLCASKNRGNQPQHFGDGTRLSIL.

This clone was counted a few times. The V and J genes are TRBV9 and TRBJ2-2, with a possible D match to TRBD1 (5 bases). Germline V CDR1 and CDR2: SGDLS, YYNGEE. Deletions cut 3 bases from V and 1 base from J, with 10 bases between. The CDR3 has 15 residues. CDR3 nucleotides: TGTGCCAGCAGCGCCAGGGCCAAGAACACCGGGGAGCTGTTTTTT. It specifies CASSARAKNTGELFF.

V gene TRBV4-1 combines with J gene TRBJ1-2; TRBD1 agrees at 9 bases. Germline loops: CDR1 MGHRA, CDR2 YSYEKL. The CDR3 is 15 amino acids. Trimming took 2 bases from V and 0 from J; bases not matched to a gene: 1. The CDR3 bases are TGCGCCAGCAGCCAACGACAGGGGGCTAACTATGGCTACACCTTC. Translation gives CASSQRQGANYGYTF.

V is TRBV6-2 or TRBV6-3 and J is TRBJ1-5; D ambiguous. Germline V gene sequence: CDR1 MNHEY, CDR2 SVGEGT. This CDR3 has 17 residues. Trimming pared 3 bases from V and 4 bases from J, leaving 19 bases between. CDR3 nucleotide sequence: TGTGCCAGCAGTTATTCGGGTCTTGGTTCGTTAAATCAGCCCCAGCATTTT. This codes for CASSYSGLGSLNQPQHF.